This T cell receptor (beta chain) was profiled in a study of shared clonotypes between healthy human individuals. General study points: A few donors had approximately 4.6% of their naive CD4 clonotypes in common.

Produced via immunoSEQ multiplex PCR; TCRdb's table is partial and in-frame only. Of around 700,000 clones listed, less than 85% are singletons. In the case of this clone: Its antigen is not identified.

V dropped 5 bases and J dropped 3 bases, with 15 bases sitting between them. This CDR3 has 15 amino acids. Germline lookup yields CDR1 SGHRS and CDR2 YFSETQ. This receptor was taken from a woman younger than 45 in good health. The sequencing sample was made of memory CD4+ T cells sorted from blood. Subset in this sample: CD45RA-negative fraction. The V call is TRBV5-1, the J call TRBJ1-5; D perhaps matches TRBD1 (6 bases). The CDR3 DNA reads TGCGCCAGCAGTCGAACTACAGGGAACAATCAGCCCCAGCATTTT. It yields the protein CASSRTTGNNQPQHF.